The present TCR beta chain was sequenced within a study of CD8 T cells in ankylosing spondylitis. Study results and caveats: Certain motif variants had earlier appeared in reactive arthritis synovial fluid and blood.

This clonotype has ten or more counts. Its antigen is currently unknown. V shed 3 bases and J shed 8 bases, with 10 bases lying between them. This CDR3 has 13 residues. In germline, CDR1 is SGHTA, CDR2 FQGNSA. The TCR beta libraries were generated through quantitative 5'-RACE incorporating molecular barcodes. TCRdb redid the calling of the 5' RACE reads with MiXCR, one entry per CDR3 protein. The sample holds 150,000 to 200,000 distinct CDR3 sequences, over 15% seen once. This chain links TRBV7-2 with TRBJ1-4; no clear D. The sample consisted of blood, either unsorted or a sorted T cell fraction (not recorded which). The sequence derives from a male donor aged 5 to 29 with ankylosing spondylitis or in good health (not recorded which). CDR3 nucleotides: TGTGCCAGCAGCTTCGTAGACACCGAAAAACTGTTTTTT. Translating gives CASSFVDTEKLFF.